One T cell receptor beta chain is described in this entry. Its matching antigen is unknown. V dropped 4 bases and J dropped 3; count of bases not matched to a gene: 9. CDR1 SQVTM and CDR2 ANQGSEA come from the germline V gene. The CDR3 extends over 14 amino acids. This specimen comes from a study of OX40 agonist ivuxolimab in advanced cancers. For the study at large: Patients with hepatocellular carcinoma, melanoma, renal cell or head and neck cancer made up the dose-escalation patients. Partial responses were achieved by three patients: one hepatocellular carcinoma, two cutaneous melanoma. Regarding the study as a whole: In CD8+ T cells, expanded clones were on average more numerous than in CD4+.

This table comes from immunoSEQ multiplex PCR, and its TCRdb copy is limited to in-frame clones, with some not included. The table lists just over 90,000 clones, 92% of them singletons. The sequenced sample was CD4+ or CD8+ T cells sorted from blood, obtained in a trial of the OX40 agonist ivuxolimab. The TCR comes from an adult with an advanced solid tumor such as melanoma, head and neck, liver or kidney cancer. The chain uses TRBV29-1 and TRBJ2-7; 7 positions match TRBD1. The CDR3 loop is CSVGGLAGGYEQYF. The CDR3 nucleotides are TGCAGCGTTGGTGGGTTGGCAGGGGGCTACGAGCAGTACTTC.